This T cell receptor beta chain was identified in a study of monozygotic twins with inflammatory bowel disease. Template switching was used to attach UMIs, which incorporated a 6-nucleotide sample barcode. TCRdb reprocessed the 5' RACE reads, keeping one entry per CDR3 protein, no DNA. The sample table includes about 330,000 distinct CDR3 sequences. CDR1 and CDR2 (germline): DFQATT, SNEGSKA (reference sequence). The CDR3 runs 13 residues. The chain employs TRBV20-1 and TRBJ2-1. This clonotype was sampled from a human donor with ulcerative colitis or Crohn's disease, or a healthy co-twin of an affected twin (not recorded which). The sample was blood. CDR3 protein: CSAPVFSYNEQFF.